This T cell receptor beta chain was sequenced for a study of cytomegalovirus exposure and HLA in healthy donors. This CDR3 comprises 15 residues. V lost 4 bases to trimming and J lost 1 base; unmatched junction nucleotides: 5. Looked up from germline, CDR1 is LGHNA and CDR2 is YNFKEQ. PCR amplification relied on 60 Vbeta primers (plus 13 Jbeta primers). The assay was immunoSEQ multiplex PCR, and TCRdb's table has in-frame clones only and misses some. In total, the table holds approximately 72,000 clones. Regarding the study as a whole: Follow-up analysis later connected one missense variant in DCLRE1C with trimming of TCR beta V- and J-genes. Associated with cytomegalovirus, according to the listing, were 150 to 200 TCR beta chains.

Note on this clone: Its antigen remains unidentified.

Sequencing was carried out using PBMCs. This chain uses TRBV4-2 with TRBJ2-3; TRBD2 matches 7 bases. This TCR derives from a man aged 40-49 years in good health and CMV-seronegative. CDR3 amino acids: CASSPRGGGTDTQYF. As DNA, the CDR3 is TGTGCCAGCAGCCCCCGGGGAGGGGGCACAGATACGCAGTATTTT.